The rows below give T cell receptor beta chains drawn from one sample of a study of blood T cell repertoires in COVID-19. The method was immunoSEQ multiplex PCR; TCRdb's version includes in-frame clones alone and lacks a portion of them. Among 80,000 or so clones listed, roughly 89% were seen once. The sample consisted of peripheral blood. The receptors were gathered from a man aged 45-65 years with acute or convalescent COVID-19. Each CDR3 is given with its conserved first and last residue. D genes are given only for firm matches. Expanded clones are given a class, and other clones once, few, many or no size at all.

CDR3aa,CDR3nt,j_gene,abundance,v_gene,len,d_gene
CASSLEGQGDTEAFF,TGTGCCAGCAGCCTGGAGGGACAGGGGGACACTGAAGCTTTCTTT,TRBJ1-1,-,TRBV5-5,15,TRBD1
CASSPGQGNTEAFF,TGTGCCAGCTCACCTGGACAGGGGAACACTGAAGCTTTCTTT,TRBJ1-1,-,TRBV18,14,TRBD1
CASSIGGSLETGELFF,TGTGCCAGTAGTATTGGCGGGAGTTTGGAGACCGGGGAGCTGTTTTTT,TRBJ2-2,once,TRBV19,16,TRBD2
CASRAGRSNEKLFF,TGTGCCAGCAGAGCGGGACGGAGTAATGAAAAACTGTTTTTT,TRBJ1-4,-,TRBV2,14,-
CAWRGRTDPYNSPLHF,TGTGCCTGGAGAGGCCGGACAGACCCCTATAATTCACCCCTCCACTTT,TRBJ1-6,once,TRBV30,16,-
CASGAASGNTIYF,TGTGCCAGTGGGGCAGCCTCTGGAAACACCATATATTTT,TRBJ1-3,-,TRBV19,13,-
CASSQNSPGQGWSDTQYF,TGTGCCAGCAGCCAGAATTCCCCGGGACAGGGATGGTCGGATACGCAGTATTTT,TRBJ2-3,-,TRBV14,18,TRBD1
CASSGTGANYGYTF,TGTGCCTCCTCCGGGACAGGAGCTAACTATGGCTACACCTTC,TRBJ1-2,-,TRBV3-1/TRBV3-2,14,TRBD1
CSVVLGKETQYF,TGCAGCGTAGTCCTCGGGAAGGAGACCCAGTACTTC,TRBJ2-5,-,TRBV29-1,12,-
CASTRRQDHTGELFF,TGTGCCAGCACCCGACGACAGGATCACACCGGGGAGCTGTTTTTT,TRBJ2-2,-,TRBV9,15,-
CASSVLAGGISNYGYTF,TGTGCCAGCAGTGTTTTGGCAGGAGGGATATCTAACTATGGCTACACCTTC,TRBJ1-2,-,TRBV6-1,17,-
CASSQSWGGGVTEAFF,TGCGCCAGCAGTCAATCTTGGGGCGGAGGGGTGACTGAAGCTTTCTTT,TRBJ1-1,-,TRBV23-1,16,-
CASSSGTGVESGYGYTF,TGTGCCAGCAGCAGCGGGACAGGGGTAGAGAGTGGCTATGGCTACACCTTC,TRBJ1-2,once,TRBV21-1,17,-
CASSLDGSSYNEQFF,TGCGCCAGCAGCTTGGACGGGAGCTCCTACAATGAGCAGTTCTTC,TRBJ2-1,-,TRBV5-1,15,-
CASSPWGRDGGNEQFF,TGTGCCAGCAGCCCCTGGGGGAGGGATGGTGGAAATGAGCAGTTCTTC,TRBJ2-1,once,TRBV28,16,TRBD2
CASSLQPGTEAFF,TGTGCCAGCAGCTTGCAACCGGGCACTGAAGCTTTCTTT,TRBJ1-1,-,TRBV5-6,13,-
CASSINRQGNSPLHF,TGTGCCAGTAGTATTAATAGACAGGGCAATTCACCCCTCCACTTT,TRBJ1-6,-,TRBV19,15,TRBD1
CASSPWTGPDTEAFF,TGTGCCAGCTCACCTTGGACAGGTCCCGACACTGAAGCTTTCTTT,TRBJ1-1,-,TRBV18,15,TRBD1
CASSEQTGNYNEQFF,TGTGCCAGCAGCGAGCAGACAGGCAACTACAATGAGCAGTTCTTC,TRBJ2-1,-,TRBV7-9,15,-
CASSPHRDRGGVGYTF,TGTGCCAGCAGCCCCCACCGGGACAGGGGTGGAGTCGGCTACACCTTC,TRBJ1-2,-,TRBV7-9,16,TRBD1
CASSQETGETQYF,TGTGCCAGCAGCCAAGAGACTGGAGAGACCCAGTACTTC,TRBJ2-5,-,TRBV4-2,13,-
CASSRTGTGVPDTQYF,TGTGCCAGCAGTCGAACCGGGACAGGGGTCCCAGATACGCAGTATTTT,TRBJ2-3,-,TRBV6-4,16,TRBD1
CASSPSPGQRYSNQPQHF,TGTGCCAGCAGCCCTTCTCCGGGACAGAGGTATAGCAATCAGCCCCAGCATTTT,TRBJ1-5,-,TRBV28,18,TRBD1
CASSQEGPTSDHQFF,TGCGCCAGCAGCCAAGAGGGCCCTACTAGCGATCACCAGTTCTTC,TRBJ2-1,-,TRBV4-1,15,TRBD2
CASSEGVNTEAFF,TGTGCCAGCAGTGAAGGAGTGAACACTGAAGCTTTCTTT,TRBJ1-1,-,TRBV6-1,13,-
CSVSGTSQSYNEQFF,TGCAGCGTTTCAGGGACTAGCCAATCCTACAATGAGCAGTTCTTC,TRBJ2-1,many,TRBV29-1,15,TRBD2
CASSNRDSLWDGYTF,TGTGCCAGCAGTAACCGGGACAGCCTATGGGATGGCTACACCTTC,TRBJ1-2,few,TRBV3-1/TRBV3-2,15,TRBD1
CAWMGDNVNTGELFF,TGTGCCTGGATGGGGGACAACGTAAACACCGGGGAGCTGTTTTTT,TRBJ2-2,-,TRBV30,15,-
CASSATRTNEKLFF,TGTGCCAGCAGTGCGACAAGAACTAATGAAAAACTGTTTTTT,TRBJ1-4,-,TRBV2,14,-
CASRETGVQETQYF,TGTGCCAGCAGGGAGACAGGGGTCCAAGAGACCCAGTACTTC,TRBJ2-5,-,TRBV5-6,14,TRBD1
CASSPDLGGRTEAFF,TGCGCCAGCAGCCCCGACCTCGGGGGGAGGACTGAAGCTTTCTTT,TRBJ1-1,few,TRBV5-1,15,-
CASSETGAQETQYF,TGTGCCAGCAGCGAGACAGGGGCCCAAGAGACCCAGTACTTC,TRBJ2-5,-,TRBV11-2,14,TRBD1
CASKGRGYQETQYF,TGTGCCAGCAAAGGCAGGGGGTACCAAGAGACCCAGTACTTC,TRBJ2-5,-,TRBV2,14,TRBD1
CASSLKSTVTGELFF,TGTGCCAGCAGCTTGAAATCGACAGTGACCGGGGAGCTGTTTTTT,TRBJ2-2,few,TRBV5-4,15,-
CASSLRQGSSPLHF,TGTGCCAGCAGCTTGCGGCAGGGCTCCTCACCCCTCCACTTT,TRBJ1-6,-,TRBV5-8,14,-
CASSSHSGNEKLFF,TGTGCCAGCAGTTCACACTCGGGTAATGAAAAACTGTTTTTT,TRBJ1-4,-,TRBV7-9,14,-
CASRLTGVMNTEAFF,TGTGCCAGCAGGTTAACAGGGGTCATGAACACTGAAGCTTTCTTT,TRBJ1-1,-,TRBV28,15,TRBD1
CASIEGTSSYNEQFF,TGTGCCAGCATCGAGGGGACTAGCTCCTACAATGAGCAGTTCTTC,TRBJ2-1,-,TRBV2,15,TRBD2
CASSSDRVGATEAFF,TGTGCCAGCAGCTCCGACAGGGTAGGTGCCACTGAAGCTTTCTTT,TRBJ1-1,-,TRBV5-4,15,TRBD1
CASSQDSVSGQPQHF,TGTGCCAGCAGCCAAGATTCAGTCAGCGGGCAGCCCCAGCATTTT,TRBJ1-5,-,TRBV3-1/TRBV3-2,15,-
CASSNLDTQYF,TGTGCCAGCAGTAACTTGGATACGCAGTATTTT,TRBJ2-3,-,TRBV12-3/TRBV12-4,11,-
CASSLPGRADTQYF,TGTGCCAGCAGCTTACCAGGGAGGGCAGATACGCAGTATTTT,TRBJ2-3,-,TRBV7-2,14,TRBD2
CASSLVRGTGELFF,TGTGCCAGCAGCTTAGTACGGGGCACCGGGGAGCTGTTTTTT,TRBJ2-2,few,TRBV7-6,14,-
CASSEWRGAGYTF,TGTGCCAGCAGTGAATGGCGCGGTGCAGGCTACACCTTC,TRBJ1-2,once,TRBV25-1,13,-
CASSAAGGSPYEQYF,TGTGCCAGCAGCGCCGCAGGGGGCTCCCCCTACGAGCAGTACTTC,TRBJ2-7,once,TRBV7-3,15,TRBD1
CASSLLESGGEAFF,TGTGCCAGCAGCTTACTTGAGTCAGGGGGTGAAGCTTTCTTT,TRBJ1-1,-,TRBV11-2,14,TRBD1
CASSLGAGSTEAFF,TGTGCCAGCAGCTTAGGGGCAGGTTCCACTGAAGCTTTCTTT,TRBJ1-1,-,TRBV11-3,14,-
CASGRTGGENEQFF,TGTGCTAGTGGTAGGACAGGGGGCGAAAATGAGCAGTTCTTC,TRBJ2-1,-,TRBV12-5,14,TRBD1
CASSDGGETQYF,TGTGCCAGCAGTGACGGAGGGGAGACCCAGTACTTC,TRBJ2-5,-,TRBV6-1,12,-
CASSFSPENTEAFF,TGTGCCAGCAGCTTTAGTCCCGAGAACACTGAAGCTTTCTTT,TRBJ1-1,-,TRBV7-9,14,-
CASSLSPDSAEAFF,TGTGCCAGCAGTTTATCCCCCGACAGCGCTGAAGCTTTCTTT,TRBJ1-1,-,TRBV28,14,-
CASSSTANTGELFF,TGTGCCAGCAGCTCGACTGCGAACACCGGGGAGCTGTTTTTT,TRBJ2-2,few,TRBV5-5,14,-
CASSQRENPQYF,TGTGCCAGCAGCCAACGGGAGAACCCGCAGTATTTT,TRBJ2-3,-,TRBV3-1/TRBV3-2,12,-
CASRRASGAHEQYF,TGTGCCAGCAGGAGGGCCAGCGGGGCCCACGAGCAGTACTTC,TRBJ2-7,-,TRBV27,14,TRBD2
CASSYHDTYQPQHF,TGTGCCAGCAGTTACCACGACACCTATCAGCCCCAGCATTTT,TRBJ1-5,few,TRBV6-2/TRBV6-3,14,-
CASSQLSWDTLYEQYF,TGTGCCAGCAGCCAGTTATCCTGGGACACGCTATACGAGCAGTACTTC,TRBJ2-7,-,TRBV14,16,-
CASGPDRANQPQHF,TGTGCCAGCGGGCCCGACAGGGCTAATCAGCCCCAGCATTTT,TRBJ1-5,-,TRBV28,14,TRBD1
CASSLAPESGELFF,TGCGCCAGCAGCTTGGCCCCGGAGTCCGGGGAGCTGTTTTTT,TRBJ2-2,-,TRBV5-1,14,-
CASSPSPGLAGQLGETQYF,TGTGCCAGCAGCCCGAGCCCGGGACTAGCGGGGCAGTTAGGTGAGACCCAGTACTTC,TRBJ2-5,-,TRBV3-1/TRBV3-2,19,TRBD2